What follows describes a single T cell receptor (beta chain). This entry comes from a study of blood T cell repertoires in COVID-19. Overall study context: Specimens from acute and convalescent COVID-19 originated in the United States, Italy and Spain. Nucleic acid was either cDNA or gDNA, and it came from T cells, B-cell-depleted T cells, or PBMCs.

V lost 0 bases and J 0 bases, leaving 14 bases between the germline ends. This CDR3 region has 17 residues. Looked up from germline, CDR1 is SGHTA and CDR2 is FQGTGA. Original handling: Quantification of nucleated cells was approximated via reference gene primer amplification. The method was immunoSEQ multiplex PCR; TCRdb's version includes in-frame clones alone and lacks a portion of them. V and J calls and clone size are those listed in that table; D and trimming were worked out from the DNA. Among some 160,000 clones listed, 79% were seen once. Sequencing used peripheral blood. The receptor was isolated from a man aged 50 to 60 with active or convalescent COVID-19. The chain carries TRBV7-3 and TRBJ1-1; TRBD1 is a possible D gene (6 bases). Here the CDR3 reads CASSLTAGRDMNTEAFF. In nucleotides, the CDR3 is TGTGCCAGCAGCTTAACAGCCGGGAGGGACATGAACACTGAAGCTTTCTTT. The entire variable domain, with the rest obtained from reference TRBV7-3 and TRBJ1-1, is as follows: GAGVSQTPSNKVTEKGKYVELRCDPISGHTALYWYRQSLGQGPEFLIYFQGTGAADDSGLPNDRFFAVRPEGSVSTLKIQRTERGDSAVYLCASSLTAGRDMNTEAFFGQGTRLTVV.